This entry lists 3 T cell receptor beta chains sequenced from one sample in a study of blood T cell repertoires in COVID-19. The repertoire was sequenced with immunoSEQ multiplex PCR; TCRdb's copy has only in-frame clones and lacks some. The sample carries some 66,000 clones, around nine tenths recorded once. Sequences were obtained from peripheral blood. The source is a woman aged 55-69 years with acute or convalescent COVID-19.

The chain employs TRBV6-1 and TRBJ2-5; D call uncertain. The CDR3 covers 12 residues. Germline assignment: CDR1 MNHNS and CDR2 SASEGT. V shed 0 bases and J shed 7 bases, with 6 bases lying between them. The CDR3 region has the DNA TGTGCCAGCAGTGAAGCCGCAGGGACCCAGTACTTC. Translation gives CASSEAAGTQYF.

The gene calls are TRBV2 and TRBJ2-4, with 14 bases that match TRBD2. In germline, CDR1 is SNHLY, CDR2 FYNNEI. J lost 15 bases, V lost 7 bases, and 11 bases had no gene match. The CDR3 consists of 14 residues. CDR3 in amino acids: CASTIGGLAGELYF. The CDR3 DNA reads as TGTGCCAGCACCATAGGGGGACTAGCGGGAGAATTGTACTTC.

This CDR3 reads CASRPGGGRTDTQYF. The CDR3 nucleotides are TGTGCCAGCAGGCCCGGGGGGGGGCGCACAGATACGCAGTATTTT. The chain has TRBV7-6 and TRBJ2-3; 8 nucleotides align to TRBD2. Germline V gene data show CDR1 as SGHVS and CDR2 as FNYEAQ. The CDR3 totals 15 residues. The V segment lost 6 bases and the J segment 1 base; nucleotides outside the gene matches: 6.